The source of this T cell receptor (beta chain) is a study of T cells after yellow fever vaccination. TCRdb fed the 5' RACE reads into MiXCR, producing one record per CDR3 protein. Here the sample spans about 57,000 distinct CDR3 sequences, less than 8.5% being singletons. Regarding the study as a whole: Clonotype sharing between CD4 and CD8 compartments was small. From the bulk population, abundant clonotypes could contaminate and appear within FACS-sorted repertoires. The secondary response showed a weaker magnitude and a faster peak, day 5 versus 15.

For this clonotype: The antigen remains unidentified. A much larger clone lies one base from this, so it may be a read error.

CDR1 is MNHNS, CDR2 SASEGT, per germline. The V and J ends lost 6 bases and 6 bases, in that order; junction bases with no gene match: 6. The CDR3 loop spans 15 amino acids. The chain couples TRBV6-1 to TRBJ2-2, with 11 bases aligning to TRBD2. The specimen was CD8+ T cells sorted from PBMCs, collected 15 days after the yellow fever booster vaccination. The sequence was obtained from a young man who received the YFV17D yellow fever vaccine. The CDR3 region is CASSGLAGNAGELFF. The CDR3 region has the DNA TGTGCCAGCAGCGGACTAGCGGGCAACGCCGGGGAGCTGTTTTTT.